A selection of T cell receptor beta chains follows, all from one sample in a study of cytomegalovirus exposure and HLA in healthy donors. Produced via immunoSEQ multiplex PCR; TCRdb's table is partial and in-frame only. In the table there are around 120,000 clones, roughly 69% of which are singletons. The specimen sequenced was PBMCs. The receptors derive from a woman between 40 and 55 years old in good health and CMV-seropositive. Each CDR3 is given with its conserved first and last residue. The order of the fields is V gene, J gene, D gene, clone size, CDR3 protein, CDR3 DNA. D genes are given only for firm matches. Clone size is given for some rows only: seen once, a few or many times, or a class if the clone is expanded.

v_call: TRBV7-9
j_call: TRBJ2-2
d_call: NA
clone_size: NA
cdr3_aa: CASSLAGGTGELFF
cdr3_nt: TGTGCCAGCAGCTTAGCGGGGGGCACCGGGGAGCTGTTTTTT

v_call: TRBV19
j_call: TRBJ2-7
d_call: NA
clone_size: NA
cdr3_aa: CASSITGTYEQYF
cdr3_nt: TGTGCCAGTAGTATAACAGGGACCTACGAGCAGTACTTC

v_call: TRBV5-1
j_call: TRBJ2-7
d_call: TRBD1
clone_size: NA
cdr3_aa: CASSFVTGEYEQYF
cdr3_nt: TGCGCCAGCAGCTTCGTGACAGGGGAGTACGAGCAGTACTTC

v_call: TRBV29-1
j_call: TRBJ2-7
d_call: NA
clone_size: NA
cdr3_aa: CSALYAGGLGTGAGGEQYF
cdr3_nt: TGCAGCGCCTTATACGCAGGGGGATTGGGGACGGGAGCTGGTGGCGAGCAGTACTTC

v_call: TRBV5-1
j_call: TRBJ1-1
d_call: NA
clone_size: few
cdr3_aa: CASSDVDRINTEAFF
cdr3_nt: TGCGCCAGCAGCGACGTGGACAGAATAAACACTGAAGCTTTCTTT

v_call: TRBV27
j_call: TRBJ1-1
d_call: NA
clone_size: NA
cdr3_aa: CASSSAHGKSTEAFF
cdr3_nt: TGTGCCAGCAGTTCCGCCCACGGGAAGAGCACTGAAGCTTTCTTT

v_call: TRBV14
j_call: TRBJ2-7
d_call: NA
clone_size: few
cdr3_aa: CASSQFGSGLDHEQYF
cdr3_nt: TGTGCCAGCAGCCAGTTCGGGTCGGGATTAGACCACGAGCAGTACTTC

v_call: TRBV4-3
j_call: TRBJ2-1
d_call: NA
clone_size: NA
cdr3_aa: CASSQDGGGEQFF
cdr3_nt: TGCGCCAGCAGCCAAGACGGAGGAGGTGAGCAGTTCTTC

v_call: TRBV10-3
j_call: TRBJ2-7
d_call: TRBD1
clone_size: NA
cdr3_aa: CAISVAGTGEQYF
cdr3_nt: TGTGCCATCAGTGTGGCCGGGACAGGGGAGCAGTACTTC

v_call: TRBV7-9
j_call: TRBJ2-7
d_call: TRBD2
clone_size: NA
cdr3_aa: CSSRDGGVGEQYF
cdr3_nt: TGTTCCAGCAGGGACGGGGGGGTAGGCGAGCAGTACTTC

v_call: TRBV28
j_call: TRBJ1-3
d_call: NA
clone_size: NA
cdr3_aa: CASSPTGSGNTIYF
cdr3_nt: TGTGCCAGCAGTCCAACAGGGTCTGGAAACACCATATATTTT

v_call: TRBV19
j_call: TRBJ2-7
d_call: NA
clone_size: few
cdr3_aa: CASSSGLTSYEQYF
cdr3_nt: TGTGCCAGTAGTTCGGGACTTACATCCTACGAGCAGTACTTC

v_call: TRBV11-2
j_call: TRBJ2-3
d_call: TRBD2
clone_size: NA
cdr3_aa: CASSLDSAGGTDTQYF
cdr3_nt: TGTGCCAGCAGCTTAGACTCCGCGGGGGGCACAGATACGCAGTATTTT

v_call: TRBV25-1
j_call: TRBJ2-1
d_call: NA
clone_size: NA
cdr3_aa: CASSESGSRGVNEQFF
cdr3_nt: TGTGCCAGCAGTGAATCAGGGAGCAGGGGTGTCAATGAGCAGTTCTTC

v_call: TRBV2
j_call: TRBJ2-5
d_call: NA
clone_size: NA
cdr3_aa: CASSGIQSDQETQYF
cdr3_nt: TGTGCCAGCAGTGGCATACAATCAGACCAAGAGACCCAGTACTTC

v_call: TRBV14
j_call: TRBJ2-7
d_call: TRBD1
clone_size: NA
cdr3_aa: CASSLWTGIYEQYF
cdr3_nt: TGTGCCAGCAGCCTCTGGACAGGGATCTACGAGCAGTACTTC

v_call: TRBV9
j_call: TRBJ1-1
d_call: TRBD1
clone_size: NA
cdr3_aa: CASSERGQMNTEAFF
cdr3_nt: TGTGCCAGCAGCGAGAGGGGACAGATGAACACTGAAGCTTTCTTT

v_call: TRBV19
j_call: TRBJ2-2
d_call: NA
clone_size: NA
cdr3_aa: CASNPSVSAGELFF
cdr3_nt: TGTGCCAGTAACCCCTCCGTATCGGCCGGGGAGCTGTTTTTT

v_call: TRBV27
j_call: TRBJ2-3
d_call: TRBD2
clone_size: once
cdr3_aa: CACGLAGASTDTQYF
cdr3_nt: TGTGCCTGCGGGTTAGCGGGCGCTAGCACAGATACGCAGTATTTT

v_call: TRBV7-9
j_call: TRBJ2-7
d_call: TRBD2
clone_size: NA
cdr3_aa: CASSSGTSGIYEQYF
cdr3_nt: TGTGCCAGCAGCTCCGGGACTAGCGGGATTTACGAGCAGTACTTC

v_call: TRBV6-1
j_call: TRBJ2-1
d_call: TRBD2
clone_size: NA
cdr3_aa: CASSESLAGRREQFF
cdr3_nt: TGTGCCAGCAGTGAAAGCCTAGCGGGGCGTAGGGAGCAGTTCTTC

v_call: TRBV5-6
j_call: TRBJ2-5
d_call: TRBD2
clone_size: NA
cdr3_aa: CASSQGTSGAQETQYF
cdr3_nt: TGTGCCAGCAGCCAGGGGACTAGCGGAGCCCAAGAGACCCAGTACTTC

v_call: TRBV29-1
j_call: TRBJ2-7
d_call: TRBD2
clone_size: NA
cdr3_aa: CSVVSSGSPYEQYF
cdr3_nt: TGCAGCGTTGTCTCTAGCGGGAGTCCCTACGAGCAGTACTTC

v_call: TRBV7-9
j_call: TRBJ2-3
d_call: TRBD2
clone_size: few
cdr3_aa: CASSRGTSGRGSTDTQYF
cdr3_nt: TGTGCCAGCAGCCGCGGGACTAGCGGGAGAGGGAGCACAGATACGCAGTATTTT

v_call: TRBV6-5
j_call: TRBJ2-7
d_call: NA
clone_size: NA
cdr3_aa: CASSRNRVGEQYF
cdr3_nt: TGTGCCAGCAGTCGTAACAGGGTTGGCGAGCAGTACTTC

v_call: TRBV5-4
j_call: TRBJ1-2
d_call: TRBD1
clone_size: NA
cdr3_aa: CASSSPGQGKYGYTF
cdr3_nt: TGTGCCAGCAGCTCTCCCGGACAGGGGAAGTATGGCTACACCTTC

v_call: TRBV4-2
j_call: TRBJ1-5
d_call: TRBD1
clone_size: NA
cdr3_aa: CASSQHLSGQVIALYQPQHF
cdr3_nt: TGTGCCAGCAGCCAACACCTTTCCGGACAGGTGATCGCCCTTTATCAGCCCCAGCATTTT

v_call: TRBV7-8
j_call: TRBJ2-1
d_call: TRBD1
clone_size: few
cdr3_aa: CASTKQQGGDEQFF
cdr3_nt: TGTGCCAGCACCAAGCAACAGGGGGGTGATGAGCAGTTCTTC

v_call: TRBV5-4
j_call: TRBJ2-3
d_call: TRBD2
clone_size: NA
cdr3_aa: CASSLLVLAGNTDTQYF
cdr3_nt: TGTGCCAGCAGCTTGCTTGTACTAGCGGGAAACACAGATACGCAGTATTTT

v_call: TRBV11-2
j_call: TRBJ2-2
d_call: TRBD2
clone_size: NA
cdr3_aa: CASSPMAGGTGELFF
cdr3_nt: TGTGCCAGCAGCCCCATGGCGGGAGGCACCGGGGAGCTGTTTTTT

v_call: TRBV28
j_call: TRBJ2-1
d_call: NA
clone_size: NA
cdr3_aa: CASSSTGPSSYNEQFF
cdr3_nt: TGTGCCAGCAGTTCAACAGGGCCAAGCTCCTACAATGAGCAGTTCTTC

v_call: TRBV28
j_call: TRBJ1-2
d_call: NA
clone_size: NA
cdr3_aa: CASSSFGGSGYGYTF
cdr3_nt: TGTGCCAGCAGTTCTTTTGGAGGGAGTGGCTATGGCTACACCTTC

v_call: TRBV6-1
j_call: TRBJ1-1
d_call: NA
clone_size: NA
cdr3_aa: CASSPRPGEAFF
cdr3_nt: TGTGCCAGCAGTCCACGGCCGGGTGAAGCTTTCTTT

v_call: TRBV29-1
j_call: TRBJ2-7
d_call: TRBD1
clone_size: NA
cdr3_aa: CSAHRGSYEQYF
cdr3_nt: TGCAGCGCCCACAGGGGGTCCTACGAGCAGTACTTC

v_call: TRBV27
j_call: TRBJ1-3
d_call: NA
clone_size: NA
cdr3_aa: CANGPDIRPSGNTIYF
cdr3_nt: TGTGCCAACGGACCGGACATTCGACCCTCTGGAAACACCATATATTTT

v_call: TRBV9
j_call: TRBJ1-6
d_call: NA
clone_size: NA
cdr3_aa: CASSVLGVNSPLHF
cdr3_nt: TGTGCCAGCAGCGTGTTAGGGGTGAACTCACCCCTCCACTTT

v_call: TRBV10-2
j_call: TRBJ2-5
d_call: TRBD2
clone_size: NA
cdr3_aa: CATSSGTSGQETQYF
cdr3_nt: TGCGCCACCTCGTCCGGGACTAGCGGCCAAGAGACCCAGTACTTC

v_call: TRBV9
j_call: TRBJ1-4
d_call: NA
clone_size: NA
cdr3_aa: CASRVGPGPNEKLFF
cdr3_nt: TGTGCCAGCAGAGTAGGTCCAGGGCCGAATGAAAAACTGTTTTTT

v_call: TRBV4-3
j_call: TRBJ1-4
d_call: NA
clone_size: NA
cdr3_aa: CASSLRPYSSTNEKLFF
cdr3_nt: TGCGCCAGCAGCCTCCGACCATACAGCTCAACTAATGAAAAACTGTTTTTT

v_call: TRBV25-1
j_call: TRBJ2-2
d_call: NA
clone_size: NA
cdr3_aa: CASSDQGHVDTGELFF
cdr3_nt: TGTGCCAGCAGTGATCAGGGCCATGTGGACACCGGGGAGCTGTTTTTT

v_call: TRBV9
j_call: TRBJ1-4
d_call: NA
clone_size: NA
cdr3_aa: CASSDSLQDEKLFF
cdr3_nt: TGTGCCAGCAGCGATTCGCTACAGGATGAAAAACTGTTTTTT

v_call: TRBV10-3
j_call: TRBJ2-1
d_call: NA
clone_size: NA
cdr3_aa: CAAGTYNEQFF
cdr3_nt: TGTGCCGCGGGAACCTACAATGAGCAGTTCTTC

v_call: TRBV7-2
j_call: TRBJ2-5
d_call: TRBD2
clone_size: NA
cdr3_aa: CASSLLAGLQETQYF
cdr3_nt: TGTGCCAGCAGCTTACTAGCGGGCCTCCAAGAGACCCAGTACTTC

v_call: TRBV25-1
j_call: TRBJ2-3
d_call: TRBD1
clone_size: NA
cdr3_aa: CATLGQLGTDTQYF
cdr3_nt: TGTGCCACCTTGGGACAGTTGGGCACAGATACGCAGTATTTT

v_call: TRBV6-1
j_call: TRBJ2-7
d_call: TRBD2
clone_size: NA
cdr3_aa: CALQTLAESSYEQYF
cdr3_nt: TGTGCCCTACAGACCCTAGCGGAGAGCTCCTACGAGCAGTACTTC

v_call: TRBV14
j_call: TRBJ1-4
d_call: TRBD1
clone_size: few
cdr3_aa: CASSQVMRNRGNEKLFF
cdr3_nt: TGTGCCAGCAGCCAAGTAATGCGAAACAGGGGAAATGAAAAACTGTTTTTT

v_call: TRBV4-3
j_call: TRBJ2-1
d_call: TRBD1
clone_size: NA
cdr3_aa: CASSRKGGQSDEQFF
cdr3_nt: TGCGCCAGCAGCCGAAAAGGGGGACAGTCGGATGAGCAGTTCTTC

v_call: TRBV27
j_call: TRBJ2-3
d_call: NA
clone_size: NA
cdr3_aa: CASTSSTDTQYF
cdr3_nt: TGTGCCAGCACTTCTAGCACAGATACGCAGTATTTT

v_call: TRBV7-2
j_call: TRBJ2-5
d_call: NA
clone_size: NA
cdr3_aa: CASSLIGGTEETQYF
cdr3_nt: TGTGCCAGCAGTTTAATTGGGGGGACAGAAGAGACCCAGTACTTC

v_call: TRBV4-3
j_call: TRBJ2-3
d_call: NA
clone_size: many
cdr3_aa: CASSQENRATDTQYF
cdr3_nt: TGCGCCAGCAGCCAAGAAAACAGGGCAACAGATACGCAGTATTTT

v_call: TRBV28
j_call: TRBJ1-1
d_call: NA
clone_size: NA
cdr3_aa: CASSLRRLTQRYHTEAFF
cdr3_nt: TGTGCCAGCAGTCTTCGACGGCTCACTCAGAGGTATCACACTGAAGCTTTCTTT

v_call: TRBV2
j_call: TRBJ2-1
d_call: NA
clone_size: NA
cdr3_aa: CASSELSSYNEQFF
cdr3_nt: TGTGCCAGCAGTGAGTTGAGCTCCTACAATGAGCAGTTCTTC

v_call: TRBV27
j_call: TRBJ2-2
d_call: NA
clone_size: few
cdr3_aa: CASSSRTDTGELFF
cdr3_nt: TGTGCCAGCAGTTCTCGGACAGATACCGGGGAGCTGTTTTTT

v_call: TRBV7-3
j_call: TRBJ1-1
d_call: NA
clone_size: few
cdr3_aa: CASSLIGGEAFF
cdr3_nt: TGTGCCAGCAGCTTAATAGGAGGTGAAGCTTTCTTT

v_call: TRBV19
j_call: TRBJ2-7
d_call: TRBD2
clone_size: NA
cdr3_aa: CASSIQAGGRYEQYF
cdr3_nt: TGTGCCAGTAGTATCCAAGCGGGAGGTCGGTACGAGCAGTACTTC

v_call: TRBV4-3
j_call: TRBJ2-3
d_call: TRBD2
clone_size: NA
cdr3_aa: CASSQDRGDRRYF
cdr3_nt: TGCGCCAGCAGCCAAGATCGGGGGGATAGGAGGTATTTT

v_call: TRBV4-2
j_call: TRBJ2-3
d_call: TRBD2
clone_size: few
cdr3_aa: CASSQGGAVLAGARSDTQYF
cdr3_nt: TGTGCCAGCAGCCAAGGCGGGGCGGTTCTAGCGGGAGCTCGGTCAGATACGCAGTATTTT

v_call: TRBV7-2
j_call: TRBJ2-3
d_call: NA
clone_size: NA
cdr3_aa: CASSLDAGEADTQYF
cdr3_nt: TGTGCCAGCAGCTTAGACGCGGGCGAGGCAGATACGCAGTATTTT

v_call: TRBV19
j_call: TRBJ1-2
d_call: TRBD1
clone_size: few
cdr3_aa: CASNDRDRVAGYTF
cdr3_nt: TGTGCCAGTAACGACCGGGACAGGGTTGCTGGCTACACCTTC